This T cell receptor beta chain was retrieved from a study of identical twins. The CDR3 sequence is 16 residues long. The V and J ends lost 1 base and 0 bases respectively, with 11 bases between them. From germline, CDR1 is SGHTA and CDR2 FQGNSA. The sample holds many counts of this clonotype. Its target is not known. Study-level findings and limits: Out-of-frame alpha sequences shared between twins exhibited an excess of low generation probability. Possibly, invariant MAIT and iNKT cells partly confounded zero-insertion analyses.

Healthy Caucasians alone served as donors. TCRdb re-analysed the 5' RACE reads in MiXCR, keeping a single row per CDR3 protein. Of around 1.7 million distinct CDR3 sequences listed, under 35% are singletons. This chain joins TRBV7-2 and TRBJ2-3; maybe TRBD1 (5 bases). Sequenced input: cord blood. The TCR originated in a newborn girl in good health. This CDR3 reads CASSLGGRTSTDTQYF. In DNA, the CDR3 is TGTGCCAGCAGCTTAGGGGGCCGTACTAGCACAGATACGCAGTATTTT.